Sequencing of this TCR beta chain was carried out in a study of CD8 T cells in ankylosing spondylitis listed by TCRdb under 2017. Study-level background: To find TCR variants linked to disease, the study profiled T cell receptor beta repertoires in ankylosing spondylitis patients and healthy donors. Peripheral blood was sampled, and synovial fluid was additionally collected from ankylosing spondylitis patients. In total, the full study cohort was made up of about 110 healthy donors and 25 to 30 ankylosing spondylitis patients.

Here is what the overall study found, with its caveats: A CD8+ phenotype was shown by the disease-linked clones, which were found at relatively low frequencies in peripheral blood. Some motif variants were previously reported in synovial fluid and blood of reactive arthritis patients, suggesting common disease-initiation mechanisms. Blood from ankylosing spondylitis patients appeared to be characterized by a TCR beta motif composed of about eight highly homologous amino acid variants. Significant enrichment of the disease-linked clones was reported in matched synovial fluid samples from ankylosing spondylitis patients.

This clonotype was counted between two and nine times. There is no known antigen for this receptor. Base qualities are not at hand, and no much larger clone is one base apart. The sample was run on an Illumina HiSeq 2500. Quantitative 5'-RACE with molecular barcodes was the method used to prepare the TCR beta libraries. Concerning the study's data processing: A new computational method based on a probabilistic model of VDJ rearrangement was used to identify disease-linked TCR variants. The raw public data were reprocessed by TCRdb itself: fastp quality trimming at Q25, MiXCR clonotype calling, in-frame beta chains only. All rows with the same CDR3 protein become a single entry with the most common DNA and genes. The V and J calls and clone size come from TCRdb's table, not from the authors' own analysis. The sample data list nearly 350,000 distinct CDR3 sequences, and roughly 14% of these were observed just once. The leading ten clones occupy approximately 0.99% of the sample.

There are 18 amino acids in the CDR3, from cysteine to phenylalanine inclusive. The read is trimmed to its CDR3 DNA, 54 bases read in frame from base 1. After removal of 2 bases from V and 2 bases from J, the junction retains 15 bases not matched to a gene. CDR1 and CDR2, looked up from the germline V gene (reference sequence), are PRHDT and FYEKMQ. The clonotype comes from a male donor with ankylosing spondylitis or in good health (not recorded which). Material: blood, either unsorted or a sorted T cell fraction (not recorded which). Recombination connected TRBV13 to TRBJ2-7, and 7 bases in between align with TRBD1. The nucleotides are TGTGCCAGCAGCTTAACCATGTTTACAGGGGCGAGGGCCTACGAGCAGTACTTC. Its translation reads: CASSLTMFTGARAYEQYF. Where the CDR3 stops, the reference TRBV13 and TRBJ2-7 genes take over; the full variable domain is AAGVIQSPRHLIKEKRETATLKCYPIPRHDTVYWYQQGPGQDPQFLISFYEKMQSDKGSIPDRFSAQQFSDYHSELNMSSLELGDSALYFCASSLTMFTGARAYEQYFGPGTRLTVT.